The 12 T cell receptor beta chains reported below all come from one sample, sequenced in a study of cytomegalovirus exposure and HLA in healthy donors. PCR primers comprised 60 Vbeta and 13 Jbeta primers. The data were produced by immunoSEQ multiplex PCR, yet TCRdb's version contains in-frame clones alone and is incomplete. The repertoire has nearly 200,000 clones, approximately 78% of them found once; the top ten carry under 7.5%. Sequences were obtained from PBMCs. The receptors shown here come from a woman between 50 and 59 years old in good health and CMV-seropositive.

CDR3 nucleotides: TGTGCTAGTGGGCGGGGGACAGATACGCAGTATTTT. This translates into CASGRGTDTQYF. The chain couples TRBV12-5 to TRBJ2-3, with 7 positions matching TRBD2. Trimming removed 6 bases from V and 3 bases from J; junction bases left unmatched: 0. This CDR3 spans 12 amino acids. Germline assignment: CDR1 LGHNT and CDR2 FRNRAP. The full variable domain, in which reference TRBV12-5 and TRBJ2-3 provide the parts outside the CDR3, is DARVTQTPRHKVTEMGQEVTMRCQPILGHNTVFWYRQTMMQGLELLAYFRNRAPLDDSGMPKDRFSAEMPDATLATLKIQPSEPRDSAVYFCASGRGTDTQYFGPGTRLTVL.

The V and J genes are TRBV5-1 and TRBJ1-1, with D possibly TRBD1 on 5 matching bases. Germline-derived CDR1 and CDR2 are SGHRS and YFSETQ. V dropped 4 bases and J dropped 2 bases, with 9 bases sitting between them. This CDR3 is 13 amino acids long. The CDR3 sequence: CASSPGVNTEAFF. The CDR3 region has the DNA TGCGCCAGCAGCCCGGGGGTCAACACTGAAGCTTTCTTT.

The V and J genes are TRBV10-3 and TRBJ2-5; the D gene is possibly TRBD1 (6 bases). The length of the CDR3 is 14 residues. Trimming removed 4 bases at V and 3 bases at J, with 12 bases between. Germline-derived CDR1 and CDR2 are ENHRY and SYGVKD. Here the CDR3 reads CAISASRGKETQYF. DNA of the CDR3: TGTGCCATCAGTGCGTCCAGGGGCAAAGAGACCCAGTACTTC.

In its sample, this clone was seen a few times. The chain recombines TRBV6-5 with TRBJ2-1; TRBD2 agrees at 10 bases. Germline CDR1 reads MNHEY; CDR2 reads SVGAGI. CDR3 length: 15 residues. Trimming cost V 5 bases and J 3 bases; bases outside gene matches: 4. For the CDR3, the DNA is TGTGCCAGCAGTGCCCGACTAGCGGGCTACAATGAGCAGTTCTTC. Encoded protein: CASSARLAGYNEQFF.

The V and J genes are TRBV4-3 and TRBJ1-3; a possible D gene is TRBD1 (5 bases). Trimming cost V 0 bases and J 0 bases, with 15 bases left between them. From germline, CDR1 is LGHNA and CDR2 YSLEER. This CDR3 contains 18 residues. In DNA, the CDR3 is TGCGCCAGCAGCCAAGATGGAACTCGCGGGGGCTCTGGAAACACCATATATTTT. Translating it yields CASSQDGTRGGSGNTIYF.

The chain uses TRBV18 and TRBJ2-2; D might be TRBD2 (5 bases). Germline V gene sequence: CDR1 KGHSH, CDR2 LQKENI. This CDR3 is 13 amino acids long. V was shortened by 3 bases and J by 7 bases, with 9 bases between the two germline ends. The CDR3, as DNA: TGTGCCAGCTCACCGGGAGCAGGCGGGGAGCTGTTTTTT. Encoded protein: CASSPGAGGELFF.

With respect to this clone: The junction differs from germline at one of its ends, possibly a read error. The chain combines TRBV9 with TRBJ2-6, with TRBD2 matching over 7 bases. From germline, CDR1 is SGDLS and CDR2 YYNGEE. This CDR3 contains 17 residues. CDR3 region: CASSGGTKISGANGLTF. The CDR3 region has the DNA TGTGCCAGCAGCGGGGGGACTAAGATCTCTGGGGCCAACGGCCTGACTTTC.

The rearrangement joins TRBV6-5 to TRBJ2-3; 9 bases match TRBD2. The CDR3 consists of 15 residues. CDR1 MNHEY and CDR2 SVGAGI come from the germline V gene. V shed 1 base and J 2 bases; nucleotides not matched to a gene: 1. CDR3 sequence reads: CASSYLAGDTDTQYF. The CDR3 coding sequence is TGTGCCAGCAGTTACTTAGCGGGGGACACAGATACGCAGTATTTT.

The chain employs TRBV18 and TRBJ2-7, with D tentatively TRBD2 (5 bases). The germline V gene encodes CDR1 KGHSH and CDR2 LQKENI. V lost 10 bases and J lost 5, with 21 bases in between. The CDR3 length is 14 residues. The CDR3 loop is CANLRLGSNDEQYF. The CDR3 DNA sequence: TGTGCCAACCTCAGGTTGGGGAGTAACGACGAGCAGTACTTC.

This clone has just one count. The chain carries TRBV28 and TRBJ2-1; no clear D gene. The CDR3 totals 12 residues. Germline CDR1 is MDHEN and CDR2 is SYDVKM. The V gene lost 9 bases and the J gene lost 0 bases, with 6 bases spanning the gap. In nucleotides, the CDR3 is TGTGCCAGTCTAGGCTCCTACAATGAGCAGTTCTTC. Residues: CASLGSYNEQFF.

The CDR3 protein is CSVDRGEFFF. The CDR3 DNA sequence: TGCAGCGTTGACAGGGGTGAGTTTTTCTTT. The rearrangement links TRBV29-1 to TRBJ1-1; D may be TRBD1 (6 bases). The CDR3 spans 10 residues. Germline loops: CDR1 SQVTM, CDR2 ANQGSEA. With 3 bases removed from V and 13 bases from J, the gap between germline ends came to 12 bases.

Concerning this clone: Additional DNA sequences in this sample encode the identical CDR3. The V gene is TRBV28, the J gene TRBJ1-1; 10 bases match TRBD1. Trimming cost V 2 bases and J 8 bases; bases outside gene matches: 8. The CDR3 covers 15 residues. Germline V lookup: CDR1 MDHEN, CDR2 SYDVKM. CDR3 amino acids: CASSLRDRGLHEAFF. As DNA, the CDR3 is TGTGCCAGCAGTTTAAGGGACAGGGGATTGCACGAAGCTTTCTTT.